What follows are 10 T cell receptor beta chains derived from one specimen sequenced in a study of T cells in Graves' hyperthyroidism and ophthalmopathy. The TCR beta CDR3 regions underwent amplification using RNA transcripts as the source. A set of HTBI primers served as the primers for a first-round RT-PCR of the TCR CDR3. TCRdb reprocessed the multiplex PCR reads via MiXCR and lists one record per CDR3 protein. This sample has fewer than 750,000 distinct CDR3 sequences, with under 15% found just once. Material: blood. Receptor source: a woman aged 40 to 50 with Graves' ophthalmopathy.

This clonotype was seen many times. The J gene is TRBJ2-7, the V gene TRBV19, with D uncertain. Trimming pared 5 bases from V and 3 bases from J, leaving 11 bases between. CDR1 is LNHDA and CDR2 is SQIVND in the germline V gene (reference sequence). The CDR3 totals 13 residues. CDR3 DNA sequence: TGTGCCAGTAGTTGGGGTGGGAACTACGAGCAGTACTTC. Translating it yields CASSWGGNYEQYF.

The sample holds many counts of this clonotype. The rearrangement uses TRBV27 and TRBJ2-7; 9 bases align to TRBD2. This CDR3 is built from 15 residues. CDR1 is MNHEY and CDR2 is SMNVEV in the germline V gene (reference sequence). V was pared by 5 bases and J by 4 bases, with 9 bases of the junction left unmatched. CDR3 coding DNA: TGTGCCAGCAGTCCGCTAGCGGGAACATATTACGAGCAGTACTTC. This sequence encodes CASSPLAGTYYEQYF.

This clonotype was counted ten times or more. The DNA for the CDR3 is TGTGCCAGCGCGACAGGGGGCAGCAATCAGCCCCAGCATTTT. Amino acid sequence: CASATGGSNQPQHF. V is TRBV28 and J is TRBJ1-5, with 10 bases lining up with TRBD1. The CDR3 consists of 14 residues. The V gene end was trimmed by 8 bases and the J gene end by 1 base; junction bases not matched to a gene: 2. CDR1 and CDR2 from the germline V gene are MDHEN and SYDVKM.

This clonotype was detected ten times or more. The rearrangement links TRBV11-2 to TRBJ1-1; the D is unclear. The germline V gene encodes CDR1 SGHAT and CDR2 FQNNGV. The germline V and J ends were trimmed by 0 bases and 1 base, with 6 bases remaining between them. The length of the CDR3 is 14 residues. The CDR3 coding sequence is TGTGCCAGCAGCTTAGATCGAAGGAACACTGAAGCTTTCTTT. This encodes CASSLDRRNTEAFF. Looking up the rest from reference TRBV11-2 and TRBJ1-1 gives the full variable domain: EAGVAQSPRYKIIEKRQSVAFWCNPISGHATLYWYQQILGQGPKLLIQFQNNGVVDDSQLPKDRFSAERLKGVDSTLKIQPAKLEDSAVYLCASSLDRRNTEAFFGQGTRLTVV.

In this sample, this clonotype turned up many times. This rearrangement joins TRBV30 to TRBJ1-2, with a possible D match to TRBD1 (6 bases). V was shortened by 3 bases and J by 0 bases, with 17 bases between the two germline ends. Looked up from germline, CDR1 is GTSNPN and CDR2 is SVGIG (reference sequence). The CDR3 spans 16 residues. Here the CDR3 DNA reads TGTGCCTGGAGGCCCCCGCGGGGGCCTACTAACTATGGCTACACCTTC. This sequence encodes CAWRPPRGPTNYGYTF.

This clonotype appeared many times. CDR3 in DNA: TGCAGTGCCCCAGTAAACACTGAAGCTTTCTTT. Translation gives CSAPVNTEAFF. This chain joins TRBV20-1 and TRBJ1-1; D is unclear. This CDR3 spans 11 amino acids. Germline CDR1 DFQATT, CDR2 SNEGSKA (reference sequence). The V gene lost 6 bases and the J gene lost 2 bases, with 7 bases spanning the gap.

The sample holds many counts of this clonotype. This chain links TRBV5-8 with TRBJ2-5; 11 bases align to TRBD1. Germline V lookup: CDR1 SGHTS, CDR2 YDEGEE. This CDR3 region has 16 residues. Trimming removed 4 bases from V and 1 base from J; junction bases left unmatched: 6. The CDR3 DNA sequence: TGTGCCAGCAGCCTGGGACAGGGGGACCCCCAAGAGACCCAGTACTTC. It codes for CASSLGQGDPQETQYF.

The table lists this clonotype with many counts. The chain is built from TRBV28 and TRBJ2-7, with a weak D call TRBD2 (6 bases). The V gene lost 5 bases and the J gene lost 1 base, with 15 bases spanning the gap. The CDR3 contains 15 residues. The germline V gene encodes CDR1 MDHEN and CDR2 SYDVKM. The CDR3 reads CASSPLGRSSYEQYF. The CDR3 DNA reads as TGTGCCAGCAGTCCTTTGGGGAGGTCGTCCTACGAGCAGTACTTC.

This clonotype was seen many times. The chain couples TRBV6-2 or TRBV6-3 to TRBJ1-5; D may be TRBD1 (6 bases). Trimming shortened V by 4 bases and J by 5 bases, and 21 bases separated the two germline ends. Germline V gene sequence: CDR1 MNHEY, CDR2 SVGEGT. This CDR3 is 17 amino acids long. DNA of the CDR3: TGTGCCAGCAGTTCACTACACTCGACAGGCCCAGATCAGCCCCAGCATTTT. This encodes CASSSLHSTGPDQPQHF.

The chain is built from TRBV15 and TRBJ2-5; D may be TRBD1 (5 bases). Germline CDR1 is LNHNV and CDR2 is YYDKDF (reference sequence). The length of the CDR3 is 14 residues. Trimming took 2 bases from V and 5 from J, leaving 12 bases between them. The CDR3 reads CATSRSRVYETQYF. The CDR3 bases are TGTGCCACCAGCAGAAGCAGGGTTTACGAGACCCAGTACTTC.